The 5 T cell receptor beta chains in this list originate from one sample, sequenced in a study of blood T cells in healthy people across ages (dated by TCRdb to between 2014 and 2016). The library was generated by 5' RACE. Sequencing took place on an Illumina HiSeq 2500. A second roughly 6 to 12 cycle PCR used a sample-barcoded 5' primer and a J-beta primer mix. TCRdb passed the public sequencing reads through fastp at Q25 and MiXCR, retaining productive beta sequences. Records with the same CDR3 protein are collapsed into one entry carrying the most frequent genes and DNA. This sample comprises fewer than 1,000,000 distinct CDR3 sequences, about 42% of them detected only once. The ten largest make up 18% of the sample. The sample taken for sequencing was blood. All receptors come from a man at least 80 years old in good health.

This chain uses TRBV6-4 with TRBJ1-2, with a tentative D call TRBD1 (5 bases). Trimming removed 0 bases from V and 2 bases from J, with 10 bases in between. This CDR3 spans 15 amino acids. From germline, CDR1 is MRHNA and CDR2 SNTAGT. The CDR3 DNA reads TGTGCCAGCAGTGACTCGAATGGGGGGAACTATGGCTACACCTTC. This codes for CASSDSNGGNYGYTF.

The chain combines TRBV7-2 with TRBJ2-7; 8 bases fit TRBD1. There are 14 residues in the CDR3. Unmatched junction bases numbered 3, after V lost 2 bases and J lost 3 bases. Germline loops: CDR1 SGHTA, CDR2 FQGNSA. In DNA form, the CDR3 reads TGTGCCAGCAGCTTAACGACAGGGGACTACGAGCAGTACTTC. Encoded protein: CASSLTTGDYEQYF.

The chain couples TRBV5-1 to TRBJ2-1, with TRBD2 identical over 10 bases. Germline V CDR1 and CDR2: SGHRS, YFSETQ. This CDR3 contains 17 residues. V lost 0 bases, J lost 4 bases, and 7 bases stayed unmatched. CDR3 DNA sequence: TGCGCCAGCAGCTTGGTCCTAGCGGGGGCCTCATACAATGAGCAGTTCTTC. Its translation: CASSLVLAGASYNEQFF.

This chain joins TRBV29-1 and TRBJ2-7; TRBD1 or TRBD2 may be the D gene (5 bases each). With 3 bases removed from V and 1 base from J, the gap between germline ends came to 10 bases. Germline V gene sequence: CDR1 SQVTM, CDR2 ANQGSEA. The CDR3 sequence is 13 residues long. In nucleotides, the CDR3 is TGCAGCGTTGACGGGGCAGGGTCCTACGAGCAGTACTTC. Its protein is CSVDGAGSYEQYF.

In this sample, this clonotype turned up once. The chain links TRBV20-1 to TRBJ2-7; 8 bases are shared with TRBD2. CDR3 size: 13 residues. The V and J ends lost 7 bases and 1 base, in that order; junction bases with no gene match: 6. The germline V gene encodes CDR1 DFQATT and CDR2 SNEGSKA (reference sequence). The CDR3 is CSVYQRESYEQYF. The CDR3 DNA reads TGCAGTGTTTACCAGCGGGAGTCCTACGAGCAGTACTTC.